The 18 T cell receptor beta chains reported below all come from one sample, sequenced in a study of control samples from healthy donors and cancer patients (dated by TCRdb to about 2020). The receptor library was made with the immunoSEQ multiplex PCR assay. TCRdb re-hosts the immuneACCESS table, in-frame sequences only. Its copies lack some clones; in the studies checked, an unresolved V gene accounts for under half of them, and the cause for the rest is not known. This sample has more than 90,000 clones in its table, and around 88% of those were observed once. Less than 8.5% of the sample comes from the top ten. Input material: blood. The receptors shown here come from a man aged 25 to 40 in good health.

This chain uses TRBV4-2 with TRBJ2-5; TRBD2 matches at 8 bases. V was clipped by 0 bases and J by 1 base; unmatched bases: 7. This CDR3 contains 17 residues. The germline CDR1 and CDR2 sequences are LGHNA and YNFKEQ. Here the CDR3 DNA reads TGTGCCAGCAGCCAAGATTGGGCTAGCGGGCGCCAAGAGACCCAGTACTTC. Translated, it gives CASSQDWASGRQETQYF.

The V and J genes are TRBV5-1 and TRBJ1-2; 7 nucleotides match TRBD1. The V gene's germline CDR1 is SGHRS and CDR2 YFSETQ. The CDR3 covers 14 residues. With V trimmed by 4 bases and J by 4 bases, 7 bases remained unmatched. The CDR3 DNA reads as TGCGCCAGCAGCCAAGGGGACAGTTTCTATGGCTACACCTTC. Translated: CASSQGDSFYGYTF.

The rearrangement joins TRBV6-5 to TRBJ1-2; TRBD1 matches 9 bases. This CDR3 is 15 amino acids long. V was pared by 6 bases and J by 4 bases, with 9 bases of the junction left unmatched. Germline lookup yields CDR1 MNHEY and CDR2 SVGAGI. CDR3 sequence reads: CASSFSDRGLYGYTF. The CDR3 DNA is TGTGCCAGCAGCTTTTCGGACAGGGGCCTCTATGGCTACACCTTC.

The J gene is TRBJ2-7, the V gene TRBV19, with 7 bases that match TRBD1. The CDR3 sequence is 14 residues long. Germline CDR1 is LNHDA and CDR2 is SQIVND (reference sequence). The ends lost 8 bases at V and 2 bases at J; junction bases unmatched: 9. The CDR3 protein is CASSYDRETYEQYF. Here the CDR3 DNA reads TGTGCCAGTTCTTACGACAGGGAAACCTACGAGCAGTACTTC.

The chain is built from TRBV12-3 or TRBV12-4 and TRBJ1-2; D may be TRBD1 (6 bases). V dropped 3 bases and J dropped 5 bases, with 7 bases sitting between them. The CDR3 runs to 12 residues. The DNA of the CDR3 is TGTGCCAGCAGTTTTCAGGGGTATGGCTACACCTTC. Amino acid sequence: CASSFQGYGYTF.

This rearrangement joins TRBV28 to TRBJ2-3; D gene uncertain. This CDR3 is 16 amino acids long. Per the germline V gene, CDR1 is MDHEN and CDR2 is SYDVKM. Between the trimmed V and J ends, which lost 4 bases and 2 bases, there was a span of 16 bases. CDR3 in amino acids: CASSSLPLSFTDTQYF. CDR3 coding DNA: TGTGCCAGCAGTTCTCTTCCGCTAAGTTTCACAGATACGCAGTATTTT. The full variable domain, its missing parts supplied by reference TRBV28 and TRBJ2-3, is DVKVTQSSRYLVKRTGEKVFLECVQDMDHENMFWYRQDPGLGLRLIYFSYDVKMKEKGDIPEGYSVSREKKERFSLILESASTNQTSMYLCASSSLPLSFTDTQYFGPGTRLTVL.

The chain is built from TRBV5-5 and TRBJ1-2; D ambiguous. The CDR3 consists of 17 residues. V gave up 0 bases and J gave up 0 bases, with 15 bases separating them. Germline assignment: CDR1 SGHKS and CDR2 YYEKEE (reference sequence). The CDR3 reads CASSLARAAVSNYGYTF. In nucleotides, the CDR3 is TGTGCCAGCAGCTTGGCCCGGGCCGCGGTTTCTAACTATGGCTACACCTTC.

This clone was picked up one time. This chain links TRBV6-2 or TRBV6-3 with TRBJ2-1; 8 nucleotides align to TRBD2. J gave up 6 bases and V 4 bases, and 8 bases lay outside the gene matches. The CDR3 totals 15 residues. Germline-derived CDR1 and CDR2 are MNHEY and SVGEGT. CDR3 coding DNA: TGTGCCAGCAGTTTCAGCGGGAGTGGCCCCAATGAGCAGTTCTTC. Encoded protein: CASSFSGSGPNEQFF.

The chain combines TRBV5-1 with TRBJ2-2, with D possibly TRBD2 on 6 matching bases. The germline V gene has CDR1 SGHRS and CDR2 YFSETQ. The CDR3 runs to 15 residues. Between the trimmed V and J ends, which lost 0 bases and 6 bases, there was a span of 12 bases. In nucleotides, the CDR3 is TGCGCCAGCAGCTTGGACCGGGGCGGGGCCGGGGAGCTGTTTTTT. It encodes CASSLDRGGAGELFF.

The chain uses TRBV2 and TRBJ2-3; TRBD2 matches at 7 bases. CDR1 is SNHLY, CDR2 FYNNEI, per germline. J lost 3 bases, V lost 7 bases, and 7 bases had no gene match. The CDR3 has 14 residues. In DNA form, the CDR3 reads TGTGCCAGCAACCAGGCGGGGGTAACAGATACGCAGTATTTT. Amino acids: CASNQAGVTDTQYF.

The rearrangement links TRBV15 to TRBJ1-1, with D unclear. The CDR3 consists of 14 residues. The V end was cut by 0 bases, the J end by 8 bases, with 13 bases between. The germline CDR1 and CDR2 sequences are LNHNV and YYDKDF (reference sequence). As DNA, the CDR3 is TGTGCCACCAGCAGAGAGGCCCTCCCCAGGGAAGCTTTCTTT. Translating gives CATSREALPREAFF.

The rearrangement uses TRBV7-9 and TRBJ2-1; the D is unclear. Between the trimmed V and J ends, which lost 1 base and 4 bases, there was a span of 11 bases. This CDR3 has 15 amino acids. Germline CDR1 reads SEHNR; CDR2 reads FQNEAQ (reference sequence). CDR3 nucleotide sequence: TGTGCCAGCAGCTTAGGGGCGTCGGTTTACAATGAGCAGTTCTTC. Residues: CASSLGASVYNEQFF. Variable domain in full (rest from reference TRBV7-9 and TRBJ2-1): DTGVSQNPRHKITKRGQNVTFRCDPISEHNRLYWYRQTLGQGPEFLTYFQNEAQLEKSRLLSDRFSAERPKGSFSTLEIQRTEQGDSAMYLCASSLGASVYNEQFFGPGTRLTVL.

The chain carries TRBV6-2 or TRBV6-3 and TRBJ2-7; D might be TRBD2 (6 bases). CDR3 length: 14 amino acids. CDR1 and CDR2 from the germline V gene are MNHEY and SVGEGT. Trimming stripped 3 bases from V and 5 bases from J, with 14 bases between. DNA for the CDR3: TGTGCCAGCAGTTATATCGGGCCGGGGGACGAGCAGTACGTC. Amino acids: CASSYIGPGDEQYV.

The chain combines TRBV28 with TRBJ2-1; 9 bases line up with TRBD2. The ends lost 4 bases at V and 6 bases at J; junction bases unmatched: 16. CDR3 size: 18 residues. Germline V gives CDR1 MDHEN, CDR2 SYDVKM. This CDR3 is CASSSPGGGTSPFNEQFF. The CDR3 nucleotides are TGTGCCAGCAGTTCTCCGGGGGGCGGGACTAGCCCATTCAATGAGCAGTTCTTC.

This chain uses TRBV28 with TRBJ1-1, with D tentatively TRBD1 (6 bases). Germline V CDR1 and CDR2: MDHEN, SYDVKM. This CDR3 spans 14 amino acids. V was cut by 7 bases and J by 2 bases, with 14 bases left in between. In DNA, the CDR3 is TGTGCCAGCAACCCACAGGGTATAAACACTGAAGCTTTCTTT. Translating gives CASNPQGINTEAFF. Filled out from reference TRBV28 and TRBJ1-1, the complete variable domain reads DVKVTQSSRYLVKRTGEKVFLECVQDMDHENMFWYRQDPGLGLRLIYFSYDVKMKEKGDIPEGYSVSREKKERFSLILESASTNQTSMYLCASNPQGINTEAFFGQGTRLTVV.

The V gene is TRBV5-4, the J gene TRBJ2-2; the D gene could be TRBD1 or TRBD2 (5 bases each). In germline, CDR1 is SGHNT, CDR2 YYREEE (reference sequence). The CDR3 spans 15 residues. V was cut by 3 bases and J by 6 bases, with 15 bases left in between. CDR3 nucleotide sequence: TGTGCCAGCAGCTCACGGGACGGACGGGCCGGGGAGCTGTTTTTT. It encodes CASSSRDGRAGELFF. The variable domain in full, completed from reference TRBV5-4 and TRBJ2-2, reads ETGVTQSPTHLIKTRGQQVTLRCSSQSGHNTVSWYQQALGQGPQFIFQYYREEENGRGNFPPRFSGLQFPNYSSELNVNALELDDSALYLCASSSRDGRAGELFFGEGSRLTVL.

V and J are TRBV5-1 and TRBJ2-1; 10 bases align to TRBD2. V gave up 5 bases and J gave up 9 bases; unmatched junction bases: 8. Per germline, CDR1 SGHRS and CDR2 YFSETQ. The CDR3 consists of 14 residues. CDR3 protein: CASRPAGGPLEQFF. The CDR3 nucleotides read TGCGCCAGCAGGCCAGCGGGAGGGCCGCTTGAGCAGTTCTTC.

The chain is built from TRBV10-3 and TRBJ2-1, with D uncertain. Germline loops: CDR1 ENHRY, CDR2 SYGVKD. The CDR3 totals 15 residues. V was shortened by 7 bases and J by 0 bases, with 13 bases between the two germline ends. CDR3 residues: CAIKARSSSYNEQFF. The CDR3 bases are TGTGCCATCAAAGCACGCTCGAGCTCCTACAATGAGCAGTTCTTC.